This TCR beta chain is drawn from a study of breast tumors, draining lymph nodes, adjacent tissues (dated by TCRdb to 2016 to 2018). Describing the broader study: The study compared TCR beta repertoires across tumor, adjacent nontumor tissue and axillary lymph nodes from breast cancer patients. The study aimed to assess the relationships and possible T-cell exchange between tumor, surrounding tissue and draining lymph node repertoires in human breast cancer.

Sequencing was performed on an Illumina HiSeq 2000. Multiplex PCR amplification was used to generate the TCR beta chain libraries. High-throughput sequencing was used to analyze the amplified TCR beta chain products. TCRdb ran its own pipeline on the public reads, namely fastp trimming at Q25 and MiXCR clone calling, and kept in-frame beta chains. Each record represents a unique CDR3 protein, reported with the most common genes and DNA among its rows. The sample table lists about 150,000 distinct CDR3 sequences, about 31% of them with a count of one. The ten largest clones capture approximately 2.3% of the sample. Lymph node samples came from the axillary draining lymph nodes of breast cancer patients. Note on this clonotype: The antigen it binds to is not known. One base away there is no much larger clone; base qualities are not given.

Trimming costs V 0 bases and J 1 base, and their ends lie 10 bases apart. The CDR3 numbers 16 residues from cysteine through phenylalanine. Only the CDR3 portion is preserved as DNA: 48 bases, with reading frame beginning at the first base. As encoded in the germline V gene (reference sequence), CDR1 is SEHNR while CDR2 is FQNEAQ. Study-wide findings and limitations: Tumors showed preferential V and J gene usage, and their T-cell repertoire diversity fell below that of lymph nodes yet above that of nontumor tissue. In luminal-like breast cancer, tumor and nontumor tissue repertoires resembled each other significantly more than in basal-like breast cancer. The conclusion that tumor T cells originate in lymph nodes was presented as consistent with a hypothesis rather than as directly demonstrated. The data were judged consistent with most tumor T cells deriving from the lymph node and then expanding within tumor tissue.

The rearrangement combines TRBV7-9 with TRBJ1-3; too little of a D gene remains to name it. The material sequenced was axillary lymph node tissue. The receptor was isolated from a female donor with breast cancer. Some clones in this sample may be carry-over from other donors' samples. The CDR3: CASSLANTVSGNTIYF. The DNA sequence follows: TGTGCCAGCAGCTTAGCGAACACAGTGTCTGGAAACACCATATATTTT. This CDR3, with the reference TRBV7-9 and TRBJ1-3 proteins standing in past its ends, gives the full variable domain DTGVSQNPRHKITKRGQNVTFRCDPISEHNRLYWYRQTLGQGPEFLTYFQNEAQLEKSRLLSDRFSAERPKGSFSTLEIQRTEQGDSAMYLCASSLANTVSGNTIYFGEGSWLTVV.